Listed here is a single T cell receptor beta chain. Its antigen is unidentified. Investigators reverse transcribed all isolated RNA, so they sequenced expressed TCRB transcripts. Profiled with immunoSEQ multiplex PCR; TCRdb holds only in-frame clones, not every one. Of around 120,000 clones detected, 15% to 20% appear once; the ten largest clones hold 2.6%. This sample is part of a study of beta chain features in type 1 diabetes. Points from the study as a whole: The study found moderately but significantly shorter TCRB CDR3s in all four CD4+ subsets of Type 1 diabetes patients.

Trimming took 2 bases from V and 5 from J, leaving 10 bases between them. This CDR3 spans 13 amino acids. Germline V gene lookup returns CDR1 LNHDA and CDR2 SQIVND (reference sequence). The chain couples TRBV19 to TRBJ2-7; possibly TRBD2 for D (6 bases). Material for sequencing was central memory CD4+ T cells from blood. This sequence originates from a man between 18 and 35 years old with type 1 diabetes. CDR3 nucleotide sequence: TGTGCCAGTAGTATAATGCGCGGGGACGAGCAGTACTTC. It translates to CASSIMRGDEQYF.